The clone carrying this T cell receptor beta chain was counted once. Its antigen is not known. Other nucleotide sequences from this sample produce the same CDR3. The sample is drawn from a study of cytomegalovirus exposure and HLA in healthy donors. Amplification used 60 Vbeta primers and 13 Jbeta primers. Some clones are missing from TCRdb's copy, which holds only in-frame ones; the method was immunoSEQ multiplex PCR. The data contain some 100,000 clones, roughly 74% of them singletons. Findings and caveats of the study: Certain indistinguishable V segments, among them TRBV6-2 and TRBV6-3, were excluded. CMV serostatus stood as the only immune exposure information on hand. Evidence from a later analysis indicated that most CMV-associated TCR beta chains looked HLA-restricted. Common viral pathogens (according to a later analysis) appeared linked to several of the most significant clusters.

Germline loops: CDR1 SEHNR, CDR2 FQNEAQ (reference sequence). With V trimmed by 0 bases and J by 5 bases, 8 bases remained unmatched. The CDR3 runs 17 residues. Sequenced material: PBMCs. The chain uses TRBV7-9 and TRBJ2-1; TRBD1 agrees at 9 bases. This TCR was recovered from a woman aged 70 to 79 in good health and CMV-seropositive. CDR3 coding DNA: TGTGCCAGCAGCTTAGCGCAGGGACAGGGTATTCACAATGAGCAGTTCTTC. It codes for CASSLAQGQGIHNEQFF.